The clone carrying this T cell receptor beta chain showed up just a few times. Its antigen is unidentified. Alongside a J-beta primer mix, a sample-barcoded 5' primer served in a second PCR lasting about 7 to 12 cycles. TCRdb used MiXCR to reprocess the 5' RACE reads, holding one entry per CDR3 protein. The data contain 1.5 million to 2 million distinct CDR3 sequences, about 30% of them seen just once; the ten biggest clones take up roughly 8%. These data are taken from a study of blood T cells in healthy people across ages. Study details: For every two T cells, template switching captured about one barcoded beta molecule.

Study-wide findings and caveats: PBMCs left unsorted prevented a conclusive naive versus antigen-experienced comparison. The donors' CMV status was not determined, possibly confounding changes in expanded clonotypes.

Isolated per sample were at least 7 million PBMCs. This TCR derives from a woman aged 30 to 39 in good health. The specimen sequenced was blood.

CDR3 region: CARGEVYTGQPQHF. The CDR3, as DNA: TGTGCCAGGGGTGAAGTTTATACGGGTCAGCCCCAGCATTTT. This chain uses TRBV12-3 or TRBV12-4 with TRBJ1-5, with no clear D. CDR3 length equals 14 residues. V lost 9 bases and J 6 bases, leaving 18 bases between the germline ends.